This section outlines one TCR beta chain sequence together with its context. Sequencing was performed with immunoSEQ multiplex PCR; in TCRdb, only in-frame clones are kept and a portion is missing. The data show about 20,000 clones, approximately 90% seen once. This entry comes from a study of T cell changes during pregnancy in multiple sclerosis. The sequence derives from a female donor in good health, enrolled as a control in a pregnancy study. Source: CD8+ T cells from peripheral blood mononuclear cells, taken in the second trimester of pregnancy.

CDR3 sequence (DNA): TGTGCCAGTAGTATTGGCCTAGCGGGAGGCGGGAATGAGCAGTTCTTC. It encodes CASSIGLAGGGNEQFF. The chain carries TRBV19 and TRBJ2-1; 11 nucleotides line up with TRBD2. The CDR3 runs to 16 residues. Germline V CDR1 and CDR2: LNHDA, SQIVND (reference sequence). V lost 3 bases, J lost 7 bases, and 8 bases stayed unmatched.